This TCR beta chain came from a study of vaccination effects on CD4 cells after COVID-19. Study context: Each participant received a vaccine that was either BNT162b2 or mRNA-1273, given as two doses.

As to this clone: Its antigen is undetermined.

The CDR3 has 14 residues. Trimming cost V 5 bases and J 5 bases; bases outside gene matches: 4. Germline V lookup: CDR1 SGHTA, CDR2 FQGNSA. Generated by immunoSEQ multiplex PCR, the TCRdb table keeps only in-frame clones and is missing some. The repertoire consists of about 73,000 clones, with about 70% occurring once and the leading ten covering 2.5% to 3%. In the ViraFEST assay, antigen-specific CD4+ clonotypes were identified by expansion after peptide-pool stimulation. On roughly day 10 of culture, CD4+ T cells were separated out. Recipients of the vaccine had no prior SARS-CoV-2 infection and negative nucleocapsid antibodies.

The genes are TRBV7-2 and TRBJ2-3; 10 positions agree with TRBD1. The sequence came from a human donor who received a COVID-19 vaccine. This specimen was CD4+ T cells from PBMCs cultured with HCoV-NL63 spike peptides, taken before COVID-19 vaccination. CDR3 DNA sequence: TGTGCCAGCAGCACCAGGACAGGGGGAGATACGCAGTATTTT. Its protein is CASSTRTGGDTQYF. Filled out from reference TRBV7-2 and TRBJ2-3, the complete variable domain reads GAGVSQSPSNKVTEKGKDVELRCDPISGHTALYWYRQSLGQGLEFLIYFQGNSAPDKSGLPSDRFSAERTGGSVSTLTIQRTQQEDSAVYLCASSTRTGGDTQYFGPGTRLTVL.